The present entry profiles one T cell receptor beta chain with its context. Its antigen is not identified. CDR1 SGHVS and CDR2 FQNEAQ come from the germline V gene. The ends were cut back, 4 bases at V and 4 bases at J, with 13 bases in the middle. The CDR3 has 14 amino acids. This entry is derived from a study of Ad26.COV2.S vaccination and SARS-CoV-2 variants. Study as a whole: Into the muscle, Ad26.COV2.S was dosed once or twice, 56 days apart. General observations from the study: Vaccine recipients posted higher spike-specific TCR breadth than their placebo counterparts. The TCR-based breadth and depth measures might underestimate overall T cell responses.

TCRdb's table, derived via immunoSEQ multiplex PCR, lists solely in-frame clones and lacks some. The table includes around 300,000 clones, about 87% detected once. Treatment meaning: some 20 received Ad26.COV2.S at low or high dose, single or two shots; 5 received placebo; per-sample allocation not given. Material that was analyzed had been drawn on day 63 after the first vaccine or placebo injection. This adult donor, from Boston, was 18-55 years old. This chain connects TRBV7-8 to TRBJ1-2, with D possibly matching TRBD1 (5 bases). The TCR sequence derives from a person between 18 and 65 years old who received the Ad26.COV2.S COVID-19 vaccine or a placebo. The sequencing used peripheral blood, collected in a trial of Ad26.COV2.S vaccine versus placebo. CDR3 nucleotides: TGTGCCAGCAGCTCAAACAGGATTCCCTATGGCTACACCTTC. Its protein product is CASSSNRIPYGYTF.